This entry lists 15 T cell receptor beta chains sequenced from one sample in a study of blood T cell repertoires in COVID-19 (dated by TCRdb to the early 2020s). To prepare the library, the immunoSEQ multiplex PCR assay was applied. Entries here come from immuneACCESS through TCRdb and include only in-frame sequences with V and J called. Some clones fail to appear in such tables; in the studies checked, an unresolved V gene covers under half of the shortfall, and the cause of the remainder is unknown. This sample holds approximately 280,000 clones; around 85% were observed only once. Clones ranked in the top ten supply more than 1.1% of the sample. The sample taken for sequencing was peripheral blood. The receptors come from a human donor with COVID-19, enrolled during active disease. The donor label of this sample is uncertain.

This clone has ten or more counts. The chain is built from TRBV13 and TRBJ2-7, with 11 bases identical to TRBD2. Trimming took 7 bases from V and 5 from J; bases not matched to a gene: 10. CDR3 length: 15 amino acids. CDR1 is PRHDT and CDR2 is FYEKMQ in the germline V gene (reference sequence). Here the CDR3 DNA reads TGTGCCAGCACCGCGGGGGGACTAGCGGACCACGAGCAGTACTTC. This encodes CASTAGGLADHEQYF.

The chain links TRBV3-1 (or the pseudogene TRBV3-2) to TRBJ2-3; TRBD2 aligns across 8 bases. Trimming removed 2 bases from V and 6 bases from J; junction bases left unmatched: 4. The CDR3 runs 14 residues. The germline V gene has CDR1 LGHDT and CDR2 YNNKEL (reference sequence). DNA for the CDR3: TGTGCCAGCAGCCAAACCGGGACTAGGGATACGCAGTATTTT. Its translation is CASSQTGTRDTQYF.

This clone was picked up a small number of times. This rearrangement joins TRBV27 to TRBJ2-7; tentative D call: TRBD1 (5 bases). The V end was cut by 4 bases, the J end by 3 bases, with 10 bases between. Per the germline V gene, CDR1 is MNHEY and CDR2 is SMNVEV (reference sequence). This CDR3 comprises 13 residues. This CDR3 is CASSSTVDYEQYF. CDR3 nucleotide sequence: TGTGCCAGCAGTTCGACAGTGGACTACGAGCAGTACTTC.

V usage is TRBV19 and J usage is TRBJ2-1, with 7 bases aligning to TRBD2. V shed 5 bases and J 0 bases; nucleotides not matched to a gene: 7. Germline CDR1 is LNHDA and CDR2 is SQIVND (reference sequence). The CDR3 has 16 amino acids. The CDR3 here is CASSAPRDYSYNEQFF. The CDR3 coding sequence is TGTGCCAGTAGTGCCCCCCGGGACTACTCCTACAATGAGCAGTTCTTC.

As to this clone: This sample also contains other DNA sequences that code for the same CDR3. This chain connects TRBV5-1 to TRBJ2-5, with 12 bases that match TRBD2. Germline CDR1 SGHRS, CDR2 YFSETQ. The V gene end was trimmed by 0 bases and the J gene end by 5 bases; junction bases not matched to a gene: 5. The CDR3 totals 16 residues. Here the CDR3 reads CASSLGLAGVGETQYF. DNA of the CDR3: TGCGCCAGCAGCTTGGGACTAGCGGGAGTCGGGGAGACCCAGTACTTC.

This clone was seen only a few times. CDR3 residues: CASSFFPNEKLFF. The CDR3 DNA reads as TGTGCCAGCAGTTTTTTCCCGAATGAAAAACTGTTTTTT. The chain links TRBV12-3 or TRBV12-4 to TRBJ1-4; no firm D call. The V and J ends lost 3 bases and 5 bases respectively, with 7 bases between them. The CDR3 consists of 13 residues.

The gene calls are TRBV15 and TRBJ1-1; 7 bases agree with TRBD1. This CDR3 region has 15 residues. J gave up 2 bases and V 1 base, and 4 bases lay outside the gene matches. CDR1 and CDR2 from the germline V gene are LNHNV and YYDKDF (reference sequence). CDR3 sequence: CATSRGGQQNTEAFF. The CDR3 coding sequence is TGTGCCACCAGCAGAGGGGGACAGCAAAACACTGAAGCTTTCTTT.

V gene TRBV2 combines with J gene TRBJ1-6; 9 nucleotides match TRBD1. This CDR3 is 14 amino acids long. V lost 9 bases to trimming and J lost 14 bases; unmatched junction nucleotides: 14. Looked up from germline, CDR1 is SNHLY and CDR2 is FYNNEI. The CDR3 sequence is CASASGTGYSTLHF. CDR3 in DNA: TGTGCCAGTGCATCCGGGACAGGGTATTCCACCCTCCACTTT.

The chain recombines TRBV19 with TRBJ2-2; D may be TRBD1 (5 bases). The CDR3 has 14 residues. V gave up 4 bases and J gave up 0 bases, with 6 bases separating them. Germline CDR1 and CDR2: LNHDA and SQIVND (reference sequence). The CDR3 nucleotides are TGTGCCAGTAGTACGACAGCGAACACCGGGGAGCTGTTTTTT. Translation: CASSTTANTGELFF.

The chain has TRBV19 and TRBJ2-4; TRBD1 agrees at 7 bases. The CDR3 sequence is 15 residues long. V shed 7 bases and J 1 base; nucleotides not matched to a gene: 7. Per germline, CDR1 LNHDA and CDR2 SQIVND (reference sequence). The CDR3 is CASTKTGRAKNIQYF. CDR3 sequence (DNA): TGTGCCAGTACCAAGACAGGGCGTGCCAAAAACATTCAGTACTTC.

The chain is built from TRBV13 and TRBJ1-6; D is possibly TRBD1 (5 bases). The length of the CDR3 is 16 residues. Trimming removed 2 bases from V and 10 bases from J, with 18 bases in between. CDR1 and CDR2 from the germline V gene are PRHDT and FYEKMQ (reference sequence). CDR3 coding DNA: TGTGCCAGCAGCTTACAGTCATGGGGCCTCGACTCACCCCTCCACTTT. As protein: CASSLQSWGLDSPLHF.

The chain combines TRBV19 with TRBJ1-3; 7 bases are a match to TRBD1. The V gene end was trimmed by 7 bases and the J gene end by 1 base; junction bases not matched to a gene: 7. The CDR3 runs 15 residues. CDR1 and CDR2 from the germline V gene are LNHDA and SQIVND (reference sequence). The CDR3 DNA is TGTGCCAGTACTGACAGGGTAATTTCTGGAAACACCATATATTTT. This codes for CASTDRVISGNTIYF. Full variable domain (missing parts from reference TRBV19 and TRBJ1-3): DGGITQSPKYLFRKEGQNVTLSCEQNLNHDAMYWYRQDPGQGLRLIYYSQIVNDFQKGDIAEGYSVSREKKESFPLTVTSAQKNPTAFYLCASTDRVISGNTIYFGEGSWLTVV.

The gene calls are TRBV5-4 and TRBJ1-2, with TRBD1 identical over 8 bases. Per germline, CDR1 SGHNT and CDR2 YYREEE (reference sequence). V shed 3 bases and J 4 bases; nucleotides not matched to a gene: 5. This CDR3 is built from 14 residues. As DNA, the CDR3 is TGTGCCAGCAGCTCGGGACAGGCCTTCTATGGCTACACCTTC. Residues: CASSSGQAFYGYTF.

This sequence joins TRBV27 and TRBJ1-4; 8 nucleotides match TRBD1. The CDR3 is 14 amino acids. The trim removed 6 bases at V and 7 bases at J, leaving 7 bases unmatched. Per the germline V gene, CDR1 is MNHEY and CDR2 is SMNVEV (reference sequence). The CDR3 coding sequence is TGTGCCAGCAGGTACATAGGACAGGGTGAAAAACTGTTTTTT. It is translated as CASRYIGQGEKLFF.

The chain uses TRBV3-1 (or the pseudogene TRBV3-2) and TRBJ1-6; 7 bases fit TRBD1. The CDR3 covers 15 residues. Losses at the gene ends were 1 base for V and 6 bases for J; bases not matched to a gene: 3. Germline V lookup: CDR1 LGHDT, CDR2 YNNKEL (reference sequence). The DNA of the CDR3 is TGTGCCAGCAGCCAAGGAAGGGGGCGTAATTCACCCCTCCACTTT. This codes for CASSQGRGRNSPLHF.